This passage covers 19 T cell receptor beta chains from one sample sequenced in a study of blood T cells in healthy people across ages. Primed by a sample-barcoded 5' primer and a J-beta primer mix, a second PCR proceeded for 7 to 11 cycles. TCRdb analysed the 5' RACE reads with MiXCR anew, one entry per CDR3 protein. The data hold approximately 1.5 million distinct CDR3 sequences, with about 45% observed a single time. The sample comprised blood. These receptor sequences come from a woman under 30 in good health.

The rearrangement uses TRBV4-1 and TRBJ2-3, with 7 bases lining up with TRBD1. V was pared by 2 bases and J by 2 bases, with 7 bases of the junction left unmatched. This CDR3 is 16 amino acids long. CDR1 is MGHRA, CDR2 YSYEKL, per germline. CDR3 DNA sequence: TGCGCCAGCAGCCAACATACGGGACAGCCCACAGATACGCAGTATTTT. It translates to CASSQHTGQPTDTQYF.

This clonotype was counted only a few times. The CDR3 nucleotides are TGTGCCAGCGGTTCCGGGCCCGGCACCCAGATTCGAGAGACCCAGTACTTC. Translation gives CASGSGPGTQIRETQYF. The chain is built from TRBV12-3 or TRBV12-4 and TRBJ2-5, with unresolved D. The V and J ends lost 8 bases and 4 bases respectively, with 26 bases between them. CDR3 length: 17 amino acids.

This clonotype was detected once. The chain has TRBV15 and TRBJ1-1; D is ambiguous. V gave up 1 base and J gave up 3 bases, with 6 bases separating them. Germline lookup yields CDR1 LNHNV and CDR2 YYDKDF (reference sequence). This CDR3 spans 13 amino acids. The CDR3 region is CATSRGGYTEAFF. In DNA, the CDR3 is TGTGCCACCAGCAGAGGAGGGTACACTGAAGCTTTCTTT. Using reference TRBV15 and TRBJ1-1 for the parts outside the CDR3, the full variable domain is DAMVIQNPRYQVTQFGKPVTLSCSQTLNHNVMYWYQQKSSQAPKLLFHYYDKDFNNEADTPDNFQSRRPNTSFCFLDIRSPGLGDTAMYLCATSRGGYTEAFFGQGTRLTVV.

This chain joins TRBV6-2 or TRBV6-3 and TRBJ2-3; unclear D gene. Germline V gene sequence: CDR1 MNHEY, CDR2 SVGEGT. The germline V and J ends were trimmed by 4 bases and 2 bases, with 7 bases remaining between them. The CDR3 length is 13 residues. The CDR3 protein is CASSLHPTDTQYF. The CDR3 nucleotides read TGTGCCAGCAGTTTACATCCCACAGATACGCAGTATTTT.

V usage is TRBV7-2 and J usage is TRBJ2-3, with 8 nucleotides matching TRBD2. V trimming: 5 bases; J trimming: 4 bases; junction bases outside the gene matches: 11. The CDR3 has 16 amino acids. Germline values: CDR1 SGHTA, CDR2 FQGNSA. The CDR3 reads CASSLQGAGAADTQYF. The CDR3 nucleotides are TGTGCCAGCAGCCTCCAGGGAGCGGGGGCTGCAGATACGCAGTATTTT.

The chain recombines TRBV5-1 with TRBJ2-5, with TRBD1 matching over 9 bases. CDR1 SGHRS and CDR2 YFSETQ come from the germline V gene. V was clipped by 2 bases and J by 11 bases; unmatched bases: 16. The CDR3 spans 16 residues. CDR3 coding DNA: TGCGCCAGCAGCTTCACCGGGACAGGGAACTACAGTGAGCAGTACTTC. Translated, it gives CASSFTGTGNYSEQYF.

V usage is TRBV3-1 and J usage is TRBJ1-1; the D gene is possibly TRBD1 (5 bases). CDR1 LGHDT and CDR2 YNNKEL come from the germline V gene (reference sequence). CDR3 size: 13 residues. V was pared by 3 bases and J by 5 bases, with 10 bases between. The chain's CDR3 is CASSQMGHTEAFF. The CDR3 DNA reads TGTGCCAGCAGCCAGATGGGGCATACTGAAGCTTTCTTT.

This chain links TRBV7-9 with TRBJ1-1, with D tentatively TRBD1 (6 bases). Per the germline V gene, CDR1 is SEHNR and CDR2 is FQNEAQ (reference sequence). V was clipped by 3 bases and J by 7 bases, with 18 bases between them. The CDR3 loop spans 15 amino acids. In DNA, the CDR3 is TGTGCCAGCAGCTTGAATTATGCGGAGGGACATGAAGCTTTCTTT. The encoded protein is CASSLNYAEGHEAFF.

This clonotype has a count of ten or more. The gene calls are TRBV28 and TRBJ2-1; D gene uncertain. This CDR3 spans 14 amino acids. V lost 2 bases to trimming and J lost 4 bases, with 9 bases between them. The germline CDR1 and CDR2 sequences are MDHEN and SYDVKM. CDR3 amino acids: CASSLGEEYNEQFF. DNA for the CDR3: TGTGCCAGCAGTTTAGGTGAAGAATACAATGAGCAGTTCTTC.

The sample holds many counts of this clonotype. The CDR3 DNA follows: TGTGCCAGCAGCCCTCCGGGCAGTGCCCTTGAAAAACTGTTTTTT. This gives the protein CASSPPGSALEKLFF. The chain is built from TRBV12-3 or TRBV12-4 and TRBJ1-4; D remains unclear. The CDR3 runs to 15 residues. The ends were cut back, 6 bases at V and 7 bases at J, with 18 bases in the middle.

CDR3 loop: CASRTGVTDTQYF. CDR3 nucleotides: TGTGCCAGCAGGACAGGGGTCACAGATACGCAGTATTTT. The gene calls are TRBV2 and TRBJ2-3; 8 bases line up with TRBD1. Germline V gene sequence: CDR1 SNHLY, CDR2 FYNNEI. The V segment lost 6 bases and the J segment 2 bases; nucleotides outside the gene matches: 1. The CDR3 totals 13 residues.

The chain employs TRBV7-2 and TRBJ1-1; a weak D match, TRBD1 (6 bases). Trimming took off 7 bases at V and 1 base at J, with 10 bases between the two ends. Germline V lookup: CDR1 SGHTA, CDR2 FQGNSA. The CDR3 is made up of 13 amino acids. The chain's CDR3 is CASNRERNTEAFF. The CDR3 bases are TGTGCCAGCAACAGGGAAAGGAACACTGAAGCTTTCTTT.

The V gene is TRBV7-6, the J gene TRBJ2-5; a possible D gene is TRBD1 (5 bases). Deletions cut 2 bases from V and 11 bases from J, with 18 bases between. The germline V gene has CDR1 SGHVS and CDR2 FNYEAQ. CDR3 length: 14 residues. CDR3 residues: CASSLRVQVNVQYF. The DNA for the CDR3 is TGTGCCAGCAGCTTAAGGGTACAGGTGAATGTGCAGTACTTC.

Only one count was recorded for this clonotype. The chain employs TRBV24-1 and TRBJ1-5; 7 bases are shared with TRBD1. This CDR3 is built from 15 residues. Germline lookup yields CDR1 KGHDR and CDR2 SFDVKD. With V trimmed by 7 bases and J by 3 bases, 8 bases remained unmatched. The CDR3 region has the DNA TGTGCCACCAGCGAGGGGGCAGGGTTCAATCAGCCCCAGCATTTT. It codes for CATSEGAGFNQPQHF.

This clonotype was detected a few times. The chain joins TRBV7-2 to TRBJ1-2; D unclear. Germline CDR1 SGHTA, CDR2 FQGNSA. V lost 1 base, J lost 8 bases, and 14 bases lay in between. The CDR3 length is 14 residues. Here the CDR3 reads CASSLERTVLGYTF. CDR3 bases: TGTGCCAGCAGCTTAGAGCGGACGGTCCTAGGCTACACCTTC.

In this sample, this clonotype turned up a few times. The chain couples TRBV7-2 to TRBJ1-2; 9 nucleotides agree with TRBD1. Germline CDR1 SGHTA, CDR2 FQGNSA. The junction had 8 bases not matched to a gene; V was cut back by 7 bases and J by 8 bases. This CDR3 has 13 residues. CDR3 nucleotides: TGTGCCAGCACCGGGGGACAGGGTAGAGGCTACACCTTC. It encodes CASTGGQGRGYTF.

The gene calls are TRBV2 and TRBJ2-4; tentatively, D is TRBD2 (6 bases). Near its end, the DNA agrees better with TRBJ2-7, so the J call may be wrong. The CDR3 spans 13 residues. Per the germline V gene, CDR1 is SNHLY and CDR2 is FYNNEI. CDR3 protein: CASSEEVGGEQYF. DNA for the CDR3: TGTGCCAGCAGTGAAGAAGTGGGGGGCGAGCAGTACTTC.

In its sample, this clonotype was seen a few times. The CDR3 DNA is TGCAGTGCTAGAGACCCGGGAACGCGTGAGCAGTTCTTC. As protein: CSARDPGTREQFF. The rearrangement uses TRBV20-1 and TRBJ2-1, with D possibly being TRBD2 (5 bases). This CDR3 has 13 amino acids. Between the trimmed V and J ends, which lost 0 bases and 9 bases, there was a span of 12 bases. CDR1 and CDR2 (germline): DFQATT, SNEGSKA (reference sequence).

This clonotype was counted only a few times. V is TRBV12-3 or TRBV12-4 and J is TRBJ1-5; a possible D gene is TRBD1 (5 bases). Trimming took 6 bases from V and 9 from J, leaving 12 bases between them. This CDR3 region has 12 residues. The CDR3 DNA sequence: TGTGCCAGCAGACGGACGGGACGGCCCCAGCATTTT. Protein sequence: CASRRTGRPQHF.